The clone carrying this TCR beta chain appeared once. Original methodology: Reference gene primer amplification gave estimated nucleated cell counts. Profiled with immunoSEQ multiplex PCR; TCRdb holds only in-frame clones, not every one. Clone size and the V and J calls come from that table; the DNA yielded D and trimming. The sample yields fewer than 700,000 clones, about 88% seen once. This CDR3 contains 14 residues. V trimming: 6 bases; J trimming: 0 bases; junction bases outside the gene matches: 2. Germline CDR1 and CDR2: MNHEY and SVGAGI. This sample was included in a study of blood T cell repertoires in COVID-19. Looking at the study overall: The United States, Italy and Spain were the sources of the acute and convalescent COVID-19 samples. Sources were T cells, B-cell-depleted T cells, or PBMCs; the material itself was cDNA or gDNA.

The sequencing input was peripheral blood. This chain links TRBV6-5 with TRBJ1-2, with 9 bases matching TRBD1. This sequence was found in a woman in her 50s with COVID-19, enrolled during active disease. The CDR3 nucleotides are TGTGCCAGCAGGGGGGACAGGGCTAACTATGGCTACACCTTC. This codes for CASRGDRANYGYTF.